Listed below are T cell receptor beta chains from one sample, sequenced in a study of shared clonotypes between healthy human individuals. The table came from immunoSEQ multiplex PCR; TCRdb's copy has only in-frame clones and leaves some out. The sample has approximately 1.1 million clones; 70% to 80% are singletons. Specimen: memory CD4+ T cells from PBMCs. These receptors were collected from a young man in good health. Some clones in this sample may be carry-over from other donors' samples. Both conserved end residues are part of each CDR3. A D gene is named only where the DNA matches it firmly. Expanded clones get a size class; other rows say once, few or many, or leave the size out.

D: -
J: TRBJ1-1
V: TRBV7-2
size: many
DNA: TGTGCCAGCAGCTTAGTCGGTTTGAACACTGAAGCTTTCTTT
CDR3: CASSLVGLNTEAFF

D: -
J: TRBJ1-2
V: TRBV10-3
size: -
DNA: TGTGCCATCAGTGGGTCGGGAGCTACAGACTACACCTTC
CDR3: CAISGSGATDYTF

D: -
J: TRBJ1-1
V: TRBV5-1
size: few
DNA: TGCGCCAGCAGCTTGACCGTATCGAACACTGAAGCTTTCTTT
CDR3: CASSLTVSNTEAFF

D: -
J: TRBJ1-5
V: TRBV2
size: few
DNA: TGTGCCAGCAGTGTGAGGGAGCGACAGCCCCAGCATTTT
CDR3: CASSVRERQPQHF

D: -
J: TRBJ2-5
V: TRBV5-4
size: -
DNA: TGTGCCAGCAGCATAGTAGCGTCAGGGGAGACCCAGTACTTC
CDR3: CASSIVASGETQYF

D: -
J: TRBJ1-1
V: TRBV6-1
size: few
DNA: TGTGCCAGCAGTGGACTCAATCAGAGGGCTTTCTTT
CDR3: CASSGLNQRAFF

D: -
J: TRBJ1-1
V: TRBV11-2
size: -
DNA: TGTGCCAGCAGCTTAGGGACCGTCCAGAACACTGAAGCTTTCTTT
CDR3: CASSLGTVQNTEAFF

D: TRBD2
J: TRBJ2-1
V: TRBV19
size: -
DNA: TGTGCCAGTAGTATAGTGCGGGCCACTAGCGGGAGGTCGAATGAGCAGTTCTTC
CDR3: CASSIVRATSGRSNEQFF

D: -
J: TRBJ2-3
V: TRBV15
size: many
DNA: TGTGCCACCAGCAGAGCTGAGGATACGCAGTATTTT
CDR3: CATSRAEDTQYF

D: -
J: TRBJ2-2
V: TRBV5-1
size: -
DNA: TGCGCCAGCAGCCCTGGGACCCCTAACACCGGGGAGCTGTTTTTT
CDR3: CASSPGTPNTGELFF

D: -
J: TRBJ1-1
V: TRBV10-3
size: -
DNA: TGTGCCATCAGTGAGGGCCGGGTTCTGATTTTCCCTGAAGCTTTCTTT
CDR3: CAISEGRVLIFPEAFF

D: TRBD2
J: TRBJ2-5
V: TRBV5-4
size: -
DNA: TGTGCCAGCAGCTTGGACGGGGGACTAGCGGGTTGGCCGCGGGAGACCCAGTACTTC
CDR3: CASSLDGGLAGWPRETQYF

D: -
J: TRBJ1-2
V: TRBV11-2
size: -
DNA: TGTGCCAGCAGCTCCACTTCCGTGGGAGGCTACACCTTC
CDR3: CASSSTSVGGYTF

D: -
J: TRBJ2-7
V: TRBV6-5
size: -
DNA: TGTGCCAGCAGTCCCCGAGGTATTGGGTACGAGCAGTACTTC
CDR3: CASSPRGIGYEQYF

D: -
J: TRBJ2-7
V: TRBV4-3
size: many
DNA: TGCGCCAGCAGCCAAGACGCAGGGGTCGAGCAGTACTTC
CDR3: CASSQDAGVEQYF

D: -
J: TRBJ1-6
V: TRBV29-1
size: -
DNA: TGCAGCGTTGAAGTCCGACAGGAACTAATCGTTCAGTCTTGGTCCGTGATGAATTCACCCCTCCACTTT
CDR3: CSVEVRQELIVQSWSVMNSPLHF

D: -
J: TRBJ2-1
V: TRBV2
size: -
DNA: TGTGCCAGCAGTCTAAGTCCCAACAATGAGCAGTTCTTC
CDR3: CASSLSPNNEQFF

D: -
J: TRBJ2-5
V: TRBV10-3
size: -
DNA: TGTGCCATCAGGACTGCTCCCGAAGAGACCCAGTACTTC
CDR3: CAIRTAPEETQYF

D: -
J: TRBJ1-3
V: TRBV6-5
size: -
DNA: TGTGCCAGCAGACAACGAGGGGTCTCTGGAAACACCATATATTTT
CDR3: CASRQRGVSGNTIYF

D: -
J: TRBJ2-7
V: TRBV5-1
size: -
DNA: TGCGCCAGCAGCTTGGATGGCGGGACGGGCGAGCAGTACTTC
CDR3: CASSLDGGTGEQYF

D: -
J: TRBJ2-4
V: TRBV19
size: once
DNA: TGTGCCAGTAGTATAAGGGGGGGAACCAAAAACATTCAGTACTTC
CDR3: CASSIRGGTKNIQYF

D: -
J: TRBJ1-4
V: TRBV19
size: few
DNA: TGTGCCAGTAGTATCGGGTTCAGGACAAAACTGTTTTTT
CDR3: CASSIGFRTKLFF

D: -
J: TRBJ1-1
V: TRBV29-1
size: few
DNA: TGCAGCGTTCGGGCACATCAGGGCACTGAAGCTTTCTTT
CDR3: CSVRAHQGTEAFF

D: -
J: TRBJ2-2
V: TRBV5-1
size: once
DNA: TGCGCCAGCAGCTTCAATCAGGGAGGAACCGGGGAGCTGTTTTTT
CDR3: CASSFNQGGTGELFF

D: TRBD1
J: TRBJ2-3
V: TRBV2
size: -
DNA: TGTGCCAGCAGCCGGGACAGGTTCCCAGATACGCAGTATTTT
CDR3: CASSRDRFPDTQYF

D: -
J: TRBJ1-5
V: TRBV28
size: -
DNA: TGTGCCAGCTTGGAAGCGGGCAATCAGCCCCAGCATTTT
CDR3: CASLEAGNQPQHF

D: TRBD1
J: TRBJ1-2
V: TRBV7-2
size: -
DNA: TGTGCCAGCAGCCCCGGGACAGGGGCCTATGGCTACACCTTC
CDR3: CASSPGTGAYGYTF